This is a list of T cell receptor beta chains from one sample in a study of T cell responses to AZD1222 COVID-19 vaccine. Produced via immunoSEQ multiplex PCR; TCRdb's table is partial and in-frame only. The profile shows some 190,000 clones, around nine tenths of them singletons. The specimen comprised peripheral blood, sampled on day 0 of AZD1222 vaccination. The receptor source for this set is an adult in good health. Each CDR3 is given with its conserved first and last residue. The order of the fields is clone size, V gene, J gene, D gene, CDR3 DNA, CDR3 protein. The D gene is left open where the match is weak. For some rows the clone size is stated as once, few or many, or as a class when expanded; others skip it.

abundance: NA; v_gene: TRBV11-2; j_gene: TRBJ1-3; d_gene: TRBD1; CDR3nt: TGTGCCAGCAGCACCGGGGGGACAGGAGGAAACACCATATATTTT; CDR3aa: CASSTGGTGGNTIYF
abundance: NA; v_gene: TRBV9; j_gene: TRBJ1-6; d_gene: NA; CDR3nt: TGTGCCAGCAGCGTAGGGGACTATAATTCACCCCTCCACTTT; CDR3aa: CASSVGDYNSPLHF
abundance: NA; v_gene: TRBV15; j_gene: TRBJ2-7; d_gene: NA; CDR3nt: TGTGCCACCAGCAGAGATCCAGCAAGGTTGAGCTACGAGCAGTACTTC; CDR3aa: CATSRDPARLSYEQYF
abundance: NA; v_gene: TRBV4-1; j_gene: TRBJ2-3; d_gene: NA; CDR3nt: TGCGCCAGCAGCCAATCCTTTCCAGATACGCAGTATTTT; CDR3aa: CASSQSFPDTQYF
abundance: NA; v_gene: TRBV2; j_gene: TRBJ2-6; d_gene: NA; CDR3nt: TGTGCCAGCAGTAAGGGGTTAAAAAGCTCTGGGGCCAACGTCCTGACTTTC; CDR3aa: CASSKGLKSSGANVLTF
abundance: NA; v_gene: TRBV18; j_gene: TRBJ2-3; d_gene: NA; CDR3nt: TGTGCCAGCTCACCAAATGCAGATACGCAGTATTTT; CDR3aa: CASSPNADTQYF
abundance: NA; v_gene: TRBV18; j_gene: TRBJ2-6; d_gene: NA; CDR3nt: TGTGCCAGCTCCCGAACCGGACAGGGACTATCTGGGGCCAACGTCCTGACTTTC; CDR3aa: CASSRTGQGLSGANVLTF
abundance: once; v_gene: TRBV6-5; j_gene: TRBJ1-5; d_gene: NA; CDR3nt: TGTGCCAGCAGTTACTCGATAGGTGTAAAGCCCCAGCATTTT; CDR3aa: CASSYSIGVKPQHF
abundance: NA; v_gene: TRBV30; j_gene: TRBJ2-2; d_gene: NA; CDR3nt: TGTGCCTGGAGTCGCGGGAACTGGGAAGTTCCCGGGGAGCTGTTTTTT; CDR3aa: CAWSRGNWEVPGELFF
abundance: NA; v_gene: TRBV6-2/TRBV6-3; j_gene: TRBJ2-7; d_gene: NA; CDR3nt: TGTGCCAGCAGTTATGGGGGGATGCTTAACGAGCAGTACTTC; CDR3aa: CASSYGGMLNEQYF
abundance: NA; v_gene: TRBV3-1/TRBV3-2; j_gene: TRBJ2-3; d_gene: NA; CDR3nt: TGTGCCAGCAGCCAGGGATGGAGCACAGATACGCAGTATTTT; CDR3aa: CASSQGWSTDTQYF
abundance: NA; v_gene: TRBV28; j_gene: TRBJ2-7; d_gene: NA; CDR3nt: TGTGCCAGCAGTCCACTCAACCCCCCCCGTTGGCAGTACTTC; CDR3aa: CASSPLNPPRWQYF
abundance: NA; v_gene: TRBV7-3; j_gene: TRBJ1-1; d_gene: NA; CDR3nt: TGTGCCAGCAGCTTCTGGACAAACACTGAAGCTTTCTTT; CDR3aa: CASSFWTNTEAFF
abundance: NA; v_gene: TRBV29-1; j_gene: TRBJ2-7; d_gene: TRBD2; CDR3nt: TGCAGCGTTGGCCTAGCGGGGGGCATGAGGCCCCACGAGCAGTACTTC; CDR3aa: CSVGLAGGMRPHEQYF
abundance: NA; v_gene: TRBV3-1/TRBV3-2; j_gene: TRBJ2-1; d_gene: NA; CDR3nt: TGTGCCAGCAGCCAAGATTTAACGTCTGAGCAGTTCTTC; CDR3aa: CASSQDLTSEQFF
abundance: few; v_gene: TRBV19; j_gene: TRBJ1-1; d_gene: NA; CDR3nt: TGTGCCAGTAGTATAGGGTGGATCGAAGGGAACACTGAAGCTTTCTTT; CDR3aa: CASSIGWIEGNTEAFF
abundance: NA; v_gene: TRBV12-5; j_gene: TRBJ1-1; d_gene: NA; CDR3nt: TGTGCTAGTGGTTTAGACGGGGCTCCGAACACTGAAGCTTTCTTT; CDR3aa: CASGLDGAPNTEAFF
abundance: NA; v_gene: TRBV6-6; j_gene: TRBJ1-2; d_gene: NA; CDR3nt: TGTGCCAGCAGTCCCCATCAGCAGGACGGGAAATTACGCGTAGGTGGCTACACCTTC; CDR3aa: CASSPHQQDGKLRVGGYTF
abundance: NA; v_gene: TRBV7-8; j_gene: TRBJ1-5; d_gene: TRBD1; CDR3nt: TGTGCCAGCAGCTTCAACAGGGGTAGCAATCAGCCCCAGCATTTT; CDR3aa: CASSFNRGSNQPQHF
abundance: NA; v_gene: TRBV3-1/TRBV3-2; j_gene: TRBJ1-1; d_gene: NA; CDR3nt: TGTGCCAGCAGCCCGTGGCGAGGAGAGGACACTGAAGCTTTCTTT; CDR3aa: CASSPWRGEDTEAFF
abundance: NA; v_gene: TRBV7-3; j_gene: TRBJ1-2; d_gene: NA; CDR3nt: TGTGCCAGCAGCTTAACCTATGCACAGGTCCAGGGTAACTATGGCTACACCTTC; CDR3aa: CASSLTYAQVQGNYGYTF
abundance: NA; v_gene: TRBV5-5; j_gene: TRBJ1-1; d_gene: NA; CDR3nt: TGTGCCAGCAGCCCCCCTTCCATGGAAACTGAAGCTTTCTTT; CDR3aa: CASSPPSMETEAFF
abundance: NA; v_gene: TRBV18; j_gene: TRBJ1-2; d_gene: TRBD1; CDR3nt: TGTGCCAGCTCACCAACGGGGACAGGGGGAGTCTATGGCTACACCTTC; CDR3aa: CASSPTGTGGVYGYTF
abundance: once; v_gene: TRBV5-4; j_gene: TRBJ1-1; d_gene: NA; CDR3nt: TGTGCCAGCAGCATCCCTGGTGGCAGGCGGGTTTTCTTT; CDR3aa: CASSIPGGRRVFF
abundance: NA; v_gene: TRBV5-8; j_gene: TRBJ2-1; d_gene: TRBD2; CDR3nt: TGTGCCAGCAGCTTGGCCGGGACTAGCGGGGGACTAAACTACAATGAGCAGTTCTTC; CDR3aa: CASSLAGTSGGLNYNEQFF
abundance: NA; v_gene: TRBV5-4; j_gene: TRBJ2-3; d_gene: TRBD2; CDR3nt: TGTGCCAGCAGCCGCGCAAATCGGCTAGCGGGGGACACAGATACGCAGTATTTT; CDR3aa: CASSRANRLAGDTDTQYF
abundance: NA; v_gene: TRBV5-3; j_gene: TRBJ1-2; d_gene: NA; CDR3nt: TGTGCCAGAAGCTTGTTGGCAGGTTTTGGCTACACCTTC; CDR3aa: CARSLLAGFGYTF
abundance: NA; v_gene: TRBV5-4; j_gene: TRBJ2-5; d_gene: NA; CDR3nt: TGTGCCAGCAGATTGACTAGAGGGGAGACCCAGTACTTC; CDR3aa: CASRLTRGETQYF
abundance: NA; v_gene: TRBV9; j_gene: TRBJ1-1; d_gene: TRBD1; CDR3nt: TGTGCCAGCAGCGTAGACCCCGGGACAGGGGTAAAAACTGAAGCTTTCTTT; CDR3aa: CASSVDPGTGVKTEAFF
abundance: NA; v_gene: TRBV5-1; j_gene: TRBJ2-3; d_gene: NA; CDR3nt: TGCGCCAGCAGCTCCCCTTTCCAGGGGCGCGCAGATACGCAGTATTTT; CDR3aa: CASSSPFQGRADTQYF
abundance: NA; v_gene: TRBV25-1; j_gene: TRBJ1-6; d_gene: TRBD1; CDR3nt: TGTGCCAGCAGTGGGACAGGGAATAATTCACCCCTCCACTTT; CDR3aa: CASSGTGNNSPLHF
abundance: few; v_gene: TRBV5-4; j_gene: TRBJ1-2; d_gene: NA; CDR3nt: TGTGCCAGCAGCTTCGGGGAGGTCGATGGCTACACCTTC; CDR3aa: CASSFGEVDGYTF
abundance: NA; v_gene: TRBV7-3; j_gene: TRBJ2-3; d_gene: NA; CDR3nt: TGTGCCAGCAGCGATGGACGGGGCCTCTTTAGCACAGATACGCAGTATTTT; CDR3aa: CASSDGRGLFSTDTQYF
abundance: NA; v_gene: TRBV2; j_gene: TRBJ2-3; d_gene: TRBD2; CDR3nt: TGTGCCAGCAGTCCCCGGGGGGGGCGCACAGATACGCAGTATTTT; CDR3aa: CASSPRGGRTDTQYF
abundance: NA; v_gene: TRBV4-1; j_gene: TRBJ1-2; d_gene: NA; CDR3nt: TGCGCCAGCAGCCACGACCCCGGAGTAGTCACTAACTATGGCTACACCTTC; CDR3aa: CASSHDPGVVTNYGYTF
abundance: NA; v_gene: TRBV11-2; j_gene: TRBJ2-7; d_gene: NA; CDR3nt: TGTGCCAGCAGCTTAGGGGCAGGGACAATCTCCTACGAGCAGTACTTC; CDR3aa: CASSLGAGTISYEQYF
abundance: NA; v_gene: TRBV9; j_gene: TRBJ2-2; d_gene: TRBD2; CDR3nt: TGTGCCAGCAGCTTTAGCGGGGTGGATGACGGGGAGCTGTTTTTT; CDR3aa: CASSFSGVDDGELFF
abundance: NA; v_gene: TRBV4-1; j_gene: TRBJ1-5; d_gene: NA; CDR3nt: TGCGCCAGCAGCCAGAACCCCTATCAAGCCCAGCATTTT; CDR3aa: CASSQNPYQAQHF
abundance: NA; v_gene: TRBV7-3; j_gene: TRBJ2-7; d_gene: NA; CDR3nt: TGTGCCAGCAGCCCTAGACCGAGCGCCTACGAGCAGTACTTC; CDR3aa: CASSPRPSAYEQYF
abundance: NA; v_gene: TRBV5-6; j_gene: TRBJ2-1; d_gene: TRBD1; CDR3nt: TGTGCCAGCAACCCCGGGACGGGACAGCAGTACAATGAGCAGTTCTTC; CDR3aa: CASNPGTGQQYNEQFF
abundance: few; v_gene: TRBV19; j_gene: TRBJ1-1; d_gene: TRBD1; CDR3nt: TGTGCCAGTAGTGGACGGGGACAGGACAACACTGAAGCTTTCTTT; CDR3aa: CASSGRGQDNTEAFF
abundance: NA; v_gene: TRBV7-9; j_gene: TRBJ1-3; d_gene: NA; CDR3nt: TGTGCCAGCAGCTTAGGACCGTCCTCTGGAAACACCATATATTTT; CDR3aa: CASSLGPSSGNTIYF
abundance: NA; v_gene: TRBV2; j_gene: TRBJ2-3; d_gene: TRBD1; CDR3nt: TGTGCCAGCAGCCGACAGGGGGAGCGCACAGATACGCAGTATTTT; CDR3aa: CASSRQGERTDTQYF
abundance: NA; v_gene: TRBV27; j_gene: TRBJ1-1; d_gene: NA; CDR3nt: TGTGCCAGCAGTCCGGGACGGAACCATATGAACACTGAAGCTTTCTTT; CDR3aa: CASSPGRNHMNTEAFF
abundance: NA; v_gene: TRBV29-1; j_gene: TRBJ1-2; d_gene: NA; CDR3nt: TGCAGCGTTGAGCGTCACAACTATGGCTACACCTTC; CDR3aa: CSVERHNYGYTF
abundance: NA; v_gene: TRBV19; j_gene: TRBJ2-1; d_gene: TRBD1; CDR3nt: TGTGCCAGTAGTGTCAACAGGGGGCGCACTTACAATGAGCAGTTCTTC; CDR3aa: CASSVNRGRTYNEQFF
abundance: NA; v_gene: TRBV6-1; j_gene: TRBJ1-1; d_gene: NA; CDR3nt: TGTGCCAGCAGTGAAGTGGGGATGAACACTGAAGCTTTCTTT; CDR3aa: CASSEVGMNTEAFF
abundance: NA; v_gene: TRBV11-2; j_gene: TRBJ1-5; d_gene: NA; CDR3nt: TGTGCCAGCAGCCCAGATACTCTAACGGGCGATCAGCCCCAGCATTTT; CDR3aa: CASSPDTLTGDQPQHF
abundance: once; v_gene: TRBV25-1; j_gene: TRBJ2-2; d_gene: NA; CDR3nt: TGTGCCAGTACAGGGTGGAACACCGGGGAGCTGTTTTTT; CDR3aa: CASTGWNTGELFF
abundance: NA; v_gene: TRBV7-3; j_gene: TRBJ1-2; d_gene: TRBD1; CDR3nt: TGTGCCAGCAGCCACGAGACAGGGGGTGGCTACACCTTC; CDR3aa: CASSHETGGGYTF
abundance: NA; v_gene: TRBV19; j_gene: TRBJ2-1; d_gene: NA; CDR3nt: TGTGCCAGTAGTCCACCGGGGGCAAGGTACAATGAGCAGTTCTTC; CDR3aa: CASSPPGARYNEQFF
abundance: NA; v_gene: TRBV28; j_gene: TRBJ1-1; d_gene: TRBD1; CDR3nt: TGTGCCAGCAGCCTACAGTTTATAGGACAGGGGGCGATTACTGAAGCTTTCTTT; CDR3aa: CASSLQFIGQGAITEAFF
abundance: NA; v_gene: TRBV4-2; j_gene: TRBJ2-1; d_gene: TRBD2; CDR3nt: TGTGCCAGCAGCCAAGATCCCTTGGGAAGCGGGGGGGTGAGGGATGAGCAGTTCTTC; CDR3aa: CASSQDPLGSGGVRDEQFF